This entry concerns a single T cell receptor (beta chain). This CDR3 contains 12 residues. In germline, CDR1 is MNHNS, CDR2 SASEGT. Trimming took 7 bases from V and 8 from J, leaving 14 bases between them. In the study's own analysis: Estimated nucleated cell counts came from reference gene primer amplification. TCRdb keeps only in-frame clones here, not all; method: immunoSEQ multiplex PCR. V, J and clone size are taken as reported in that table, and D and trimming were inferred from the DNA itself. In the table there are about 230,000 clones, around 84% of which are singletons. These data belong to a study of blood T cell repertoires in COVID-19.

Sequences were obtained from peripheral blood. V usage is TRBV6-1 and J usage is TRBJ1-2, with D unresolved. This TCR was recovered from a man aged 35-49 years with acute or convalescent COVID-19. CDR3 sequence reads: CASTYRAQGYTF. The CDR3 region has the DNA TGTGCCAGCACCTACCGAGCGCAGGGCTACACCTTC.